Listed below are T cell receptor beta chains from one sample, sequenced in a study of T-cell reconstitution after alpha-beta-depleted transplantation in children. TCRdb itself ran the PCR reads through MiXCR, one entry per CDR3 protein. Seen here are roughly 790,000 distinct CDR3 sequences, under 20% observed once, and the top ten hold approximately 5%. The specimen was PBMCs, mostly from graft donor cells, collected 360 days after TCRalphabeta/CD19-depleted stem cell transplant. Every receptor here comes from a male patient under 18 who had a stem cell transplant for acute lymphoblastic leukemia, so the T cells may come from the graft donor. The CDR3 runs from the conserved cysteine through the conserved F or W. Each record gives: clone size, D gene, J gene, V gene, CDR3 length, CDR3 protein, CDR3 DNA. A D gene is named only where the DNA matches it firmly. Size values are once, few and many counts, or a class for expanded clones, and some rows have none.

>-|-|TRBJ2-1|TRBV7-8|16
CASSPMGLAWVNEQFF
TGTGCCAGCAGCCCCATGGGACTGGCGTGGGTGAATGAGCAGTTCTTC
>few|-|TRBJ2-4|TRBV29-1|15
CSPGIDYLAKNIQYF
TGCAGCCCGGGGATTGACTATCTAGCCAAAAACATTCAGTACTTC
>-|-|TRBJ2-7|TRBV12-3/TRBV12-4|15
CASSLGSPDGEKQYF
TGTGCCAGCAGTTTAGGATCCCCGGACGGGGAAAAGCAGTACTTC
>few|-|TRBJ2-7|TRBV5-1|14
CASSLNSLSYEQYF
TGCGCCAGCAGCTTGAATTCCCTTTCCTACGAGCAGTACTTC
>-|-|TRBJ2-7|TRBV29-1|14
CSVGPRPFSYEQYF
TGCAGCGTTGGCCCTCGGCCATTCTCCTACGAGCAGTACTTC
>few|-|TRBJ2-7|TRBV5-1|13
CASRSPPDGEQYF
TGCGCCAGCAGATCACCCCCTGATGGCGAGCAGTACTTC
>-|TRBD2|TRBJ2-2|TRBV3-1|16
CASSRTSGSQTGELFF
TGTGCCAGCAGCCGGACTAGCGGGAGCCAGACCGGGGAGCTGTTTTTT
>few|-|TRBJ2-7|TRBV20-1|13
CSAGGLLSYEQYF
TGCAGTGCTGGAGGACTGCTCTCCTACGAGCAGTACTTC
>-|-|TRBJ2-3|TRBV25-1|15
CASSDRSPGTDTQYF
TGTGCCAGCAGTGATAGATCGCCCGGGACAGATACGCAGTATTTT
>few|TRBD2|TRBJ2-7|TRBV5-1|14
CASSLTSATYEQYF
TGCGCCAGCAGCTTGACTAGCGCGACCTACGAGCAGTACTTC
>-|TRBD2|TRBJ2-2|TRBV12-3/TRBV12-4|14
CASSPRTSPGELFF
TGTGCCAGCAGCCCCCGGACTAGTCCCGGGGAGCTGTTTTTT
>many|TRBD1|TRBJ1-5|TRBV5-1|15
CASSCRDRDYQPQHF
TGCGCCAGCAGCTGCCGGGACAGGGACTATCAGCCCCAGCATTTT
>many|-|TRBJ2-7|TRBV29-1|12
CSVGRGAYEQYF
TGCAGCGTTGGCAGGGGGGCCTACGAGCAGTACTTC
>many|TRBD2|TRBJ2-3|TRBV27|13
CASSLTGGNTQYF
TGTGCCAGCAGTTTAACGGGGGGAAATACGCAGTATTTT
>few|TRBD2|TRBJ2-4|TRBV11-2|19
CASSLVVFLGGRAKNIQYF
TGTGCCAGCAGCTTAGTCGTCTTTCTCGGCGGGAGGGCCAAAAACATTCAGTACTTC
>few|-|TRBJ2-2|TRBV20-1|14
CSAQPGPPAGELFF
TGCAGTGCTCAGCCGGGACCCCCGGCTGGGGAGCTGTTTTTT
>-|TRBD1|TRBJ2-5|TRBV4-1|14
CASSHRDSQGAQYF
TGCGCCAGCAGCCACCGGGACAGCCAAGGGGCCCAGTACTTC
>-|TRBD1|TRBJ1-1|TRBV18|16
CASSPPRGRGRTEAFF
TGTGCCAGCTCACCACCCAGGGGGCGAGGGAGGACTGAAGCTTTCTTT
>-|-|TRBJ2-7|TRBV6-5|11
CASRTFNEQYF
TGTGCCAGCAGAACCTTTAACGAGCAGTACTTC
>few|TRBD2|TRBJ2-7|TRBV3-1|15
CASSPTSSFSYEQYF
TGTGCCAGCAGTCCGACTAGCAGCTTTTCCTACGAGCAGTACTTC
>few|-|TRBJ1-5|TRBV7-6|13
CASSFRRAQPQHF
TGTGCCAGCAGCTTCCGCAGGGCGCAGCCCCAGCATTTT
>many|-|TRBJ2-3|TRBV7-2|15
CASSLFQGREDTQYF
TGTGCCAGCAGCTTGTTCCAGGGCCGGGAAGATACGCAGTATTTT
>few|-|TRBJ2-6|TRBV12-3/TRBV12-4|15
CASSLVVAGANVLTF
TGTGCCAGCAGTTTAGTGGTAGCTGGGGCCAACGTCCTGACTTTC
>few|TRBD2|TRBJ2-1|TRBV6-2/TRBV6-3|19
CASTKKTSGSLRSYNEQFF
TGTGCCAGCACCAAGAAGACTAGCGGGAGTCTTAGGTCCTACAATGAGCAGTTCTTC
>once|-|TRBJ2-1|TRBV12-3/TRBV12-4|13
CASSFFASNEQFF
TGTGCCAGCAGTTTTTTTGCTAGCAATGAGCAGTTCTTC
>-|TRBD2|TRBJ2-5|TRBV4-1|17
CASSQDLRLAGGETQYF
TGCGCCAGCAGCCAAGACCTACGACTAGCGGGAGGGGAGACCCAGTACTTC
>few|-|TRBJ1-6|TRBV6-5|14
CASSYVAGTSPLHF
TGTGCCAGCAGTTACGTGGCAGGGACTTCACCCCTCCACTTT
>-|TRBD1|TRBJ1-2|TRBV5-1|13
CASSSGTEYGYTF
TGCGCCAGCAGCTCGGGGACAGAGTATGGCTACACCTTC
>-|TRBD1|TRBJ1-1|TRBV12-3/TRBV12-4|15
CASRTGTGRNTEAFF
TGTGCCAGCAGAACCGGGACAGGGAGGAACACTGAAGCTTTCTTT
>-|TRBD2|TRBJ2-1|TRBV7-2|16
CASPWGLAGSYNEQFF
TGTGCCAGCCCTTGGGGGCTAGCGGGCTCCTACAATGAGCAGTTCTTC
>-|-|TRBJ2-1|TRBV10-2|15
CASSEYQGGHNEQFF
TGCGCCAGCAGTGAGTACCAGGGGGGGCACAATGAGCAGTTCTTC
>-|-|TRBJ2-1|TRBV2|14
CASSARYPYNEQFF
TGTGCCAGCAGTGCGCGGTATCCCTACAATGAGCAGTTCTTC
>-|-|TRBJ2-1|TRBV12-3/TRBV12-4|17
CASSSRLTLSSYNEQFF
TGTGCCAGCAGTTCCAGACTAACGTTAAGCTCCTACAATGAGCAGTTCTTC
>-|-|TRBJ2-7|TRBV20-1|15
CSARDGGSLSYEQYF
TGCAGTGCTAGAGATGGGGGGTCCCTTAGTTACGAGCAGTACTTC
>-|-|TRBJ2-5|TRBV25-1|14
CASSLSLHPETQYF
TGTGCCAGCAGCCTATCACTCCACCCCGAGACCCAGTACTTC
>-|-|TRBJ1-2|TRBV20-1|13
CSARRGPNYGYTF
TGCAGTGCTAGAAGGGGTCCCAACTATGGCTACACCTTC
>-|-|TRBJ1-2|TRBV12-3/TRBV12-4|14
CASSLGTTSYGYTF
TGTGCCAGCAGTTTAGGAACGACCTCGTATGGCTACACCTTC
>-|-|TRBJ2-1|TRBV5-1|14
CASSSGEKTYEQFF
TGCGCCAGCAGCTCGGGTGAGAAGACATATGAGCAGTTCTTC
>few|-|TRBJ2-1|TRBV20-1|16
CSARDRGAGFYNEQFF
TGCAGTGCTAGAGATCGGGGGGCGGGATTTTACAATGAGCAGTTCTTC
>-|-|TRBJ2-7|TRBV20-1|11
CSARVLNEQYF
TGCAGTGCTAGGGTCCTAAACGAGCAGTACTTC
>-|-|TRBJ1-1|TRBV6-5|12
CARETANTEAFF
TGTGCCCGGGAGACAGCGAACACTGAAGCTTTCTTT
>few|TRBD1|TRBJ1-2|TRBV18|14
CASSPAGQGGGYTF
TGTGCCAGCTCACCGGCCGGACAGGGGGGAGGCTACACCTTC
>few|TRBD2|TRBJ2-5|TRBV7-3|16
CASSLGSGLKQETQYF
TGTGCCAGCAGCTTAGGGTCGGGACTAAAGCAAGAGACCCAGTACTTC
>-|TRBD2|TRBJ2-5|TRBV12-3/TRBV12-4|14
CASSLIGGRETQYF
TGTGCCAGCAGTTTGATTGGCGGGAGGGAGACCCAGTACTTC
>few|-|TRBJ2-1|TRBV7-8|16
CASSRTFYSSYNEQFF
TGTGCCAGCAGCCGGACTTTCTATAGCTCCTACAATGAGCAGTTCTTC
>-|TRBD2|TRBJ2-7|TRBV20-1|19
CSALDLGTSGRSIIYEQYF
TGCAGTGCCCTGGATCTCGGGACTAGCGGGAGGAGTATAATCTACGAGCAGTACTTC
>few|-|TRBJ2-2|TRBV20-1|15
CSAPPRGKYTGELFF
TGCAGTGCCCCCCCCCGCGGGAAGTACACCGGGGAGCTGTTTTTT
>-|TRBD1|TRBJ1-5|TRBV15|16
CATSRSLGQNNQPQHF
TGTGCCACCAGCAGAAGCCTGGGACAGAACAATCAGCCCCAGCATTTT
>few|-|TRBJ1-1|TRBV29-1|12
CSVVRGVTEAFF
TGCAGCGTTGTCCGGGGGGTAACTGAAGCTTTCTTT
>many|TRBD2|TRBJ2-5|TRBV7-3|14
CASSLIGRVETQYF
TGTGCCAGCAGCTTAATCGGGAGGGTGGAGACCCAGTACTTC